The rows below give T cell receptor beta chains drawn from one sample of a study of beta chain features in type 1 diabetes. Using immunoSEQ multiplex PCR, the repertoire was profiled, and TCRdb retains in-frame clones only, with some absent. The sample contains roughly 290,000 clones, 15% of which appear only once. Sequenced material: naive CD4+ T cells from blood. The receptors here all came from a man younger than 35 with type 1 diabetes. Both conserved end residues are part of each CDR3. A D gene is named only where the DNA matches it firmly. Size is omitted from some rows. Given values are once, few, many or a class for expanded clones.

j_call v_call clone_size d_call cdr3_length cdr3_aa cdr3_nt
TRBJ1-1 TRBV27 few . 12 CAVRGPLTEAFF TGTGCCGTCCGTGGGCCGCTCACTGAAGCTTTCTTT
TRBJ2-3 TRBV15 . . 16 CATRRGSGLWTDTQYF TGTGCCACCAGAAGAGGATCGGGGTTGTGGACAGATACGCAGTATTTT
TRBJ2-7 TRBV28 . . 16 CASNPLGQGPFAEQYF TGTGCCAGCAACCCCCTCGGTCAGGGGCCTTTCGCCGAGCAGTACTTC
TRBJ1-5 TRBV19 few . 16 CASSIAQGLSNQPQHF TGTGCCAGTAGTATCGCACAGGGCTTGAGCAATCAGCCCCAGCATTTT
TRBJ1-6 TRBV4-1 few . 14 CASSQVQLNSPLHF TGCGCCAGCAGCCAAGTACAGCTTAATTCACCCCTCCACTTT
TRBJ2-2 TRBV5-1 few . 12 CASGQQGGELFF TGCGCCAGCGGACAGCAGGGCGGGGAGCTGTTTTTT
TRBJ2-7 TRBV6-6 few TRBD1 14 CASTRGTGPYEQYF TGTGCCAGCACCCGGGGGACAGGTCCCTACGAGCAGTACTTC
TRBJ2-5 TRBV29-1 . . 15 CSVETGHKYGETQYF TGCAGCGTTGAAACGGGACACAAATACGGGGAGACCCAGTACTTC
TRBJ2-3 TRBV28 . . 15 CASSPPAGNTDTQYF TGTGCCAGCAGTCCCCCGGCGGGAAACACAGATACGCAGTATTTT
TRBJ2-5 TRBV28 few TRBD1 14 CASRTTGGQQTQYF TGTGCCAGCAGGACTACAGGGGGCCAACAGACCCAGTACTTC
TRBJ1-5 TRBV7-9 few . 17 CASSHSGARSFNQPQHF TGTGCCAGCAGCCATTCTGGGGCCCGCAGCTTCAATCAGCCCCAGCATTTT
TRBJ2-1 TRBV4-1 few TRBD2 16 CASSQDSGGAYNEQFF TGCGCCAGCAGCCAAGACAGCGGGGGGGCCTACAATGAGCAGTTCTTC
TRBJ2-3 TRBV5-1 . TRBD2 15 CASRQRDVDTDTQYF TGCGCCAGCAGGCAGCGGGATGTGGACACAGATACGCAGTATTTT
TRBJ2-3 TRBV4-1 . TRBD1 16 CASSPGQGRSTDTQYF TGCGCCAGCAGCCCAGGACAGGGGAGAAGCACAGATACGCAGTATTTT
TRBJ2-1 TRBV19 . TRBD1 14 CASSIRGQGARRFF TGTGCCAGTAGTATAAGAGGACAGGGGGCTAGGAGGTTCTTC
TRBJ1-2 TRBV7-8 . . 18 CASSLARQGGGSNYGYTF TGTGCCAGCAGCTTAGCGCGGCAGGGAGGAGGATCTAACTATGGCTACACCTTC
TRBJ2-1 TRBV15 . TRBD2 15 CATSSSGATYNEQFF TGTGCCACCAGCAGCAGCGGGGCCACCTACAATGAGCAGTTCTTC
TRBJ2-7 TRBV11-2 few TRBD1 15 CASSLRDRAFDEQYF TGTGCCAGCAGCCTCCGGGACAGGGCTTTCGACGAGCAGTACTTC
TRBJ2-1 TRBV28 . . 13 CASSYPGDNEQFF TGTGCCAGCAGTTACCCGGGGGACAATGAGCAGTTCTTC
TRBJ1-5 TRBV30 few . 13 CAWSLSGDQPQHF TGTGCCTGGAGTTTGTCGGGGGATCAGCCCCAGCATTTT
TRBJ2-1 TRBV18 few . 13 CASSPRDGGKQFF TGTGCCAGCTCACCAAGGGACGGGGGTAAGCAGTTCTTC
TRBJ2-5 TRBV7-6 . . 13 CASSFPYPETQYF TGTGCCAGCAGCTTCCCCTACCCAGAGACCCAGTACTTC
TRBJ2-4 TRBV7-4 . TRBD1 17 CASSAPGQGPWSNIQYF TGTGCCAGCAGCGCACCGGGACAGGGGCCCTGGAGCAACATTCAGTACTTC
TRBJ2-7 TRBV7-9 few TRBD1 14 CARETGTGTYEQYF TGTGCCAGAGAGACCGGGACAGGAACCTACGAGCAGTACTTC
TRBJ2-5 TRBV6-5 . . 15 CASSGGTSLQETQYF TGTGCCAGCAGTGGGGGGACTTCACTCCAAGAGACCCAGTACTTC
TRBJ2-1 TRBV7-2 . TRBD2 15 CASSSYQRGGYEQFF TGTGCCAGCAGCTCGTACCAGCGGGGGGGATATGAGCAGTTCTTC
TRBJ2-5 TRBV9 few TRBD2 18 CASSPQRGGLALQETQYF TGTGCCAGCAGCCCGCAGCGGGGGGGACTAGCGCTCCAAGAGACCCAGTACTTC
TRBJ1-1 TRBV7-8 . . 13 CASRYRARAEAFF TGTGCCAGCAGGTACAGGGCCAGGGCTGAAGCTTTCTTT
TRBJ2-3 TRBV30 . TRBD2 15 CAWSVPGGRVDTQYF TGTGCCTGGAGTGTACCGGGGGGGAGAGTAGATACGCAGTATTTT
TRBJ2-3 TRBV19 . . 14 CASSIRQGTDTQYF TGTGCCAGTAGTATAAGACAAGGCACAGATACGCAGTATTTT
TRBJ2-7 TRBV7-2 . . 14 CASSFPHRSGEQYF TGTGCCAGCAGCTTCCCTCATCGGAGCGGCGAGCAGTACTTC
TRBJ2-2 TRBV2 . . 14 CASSGQGLGGELFF TGTGCCAGCAGTGGTCAGGGGCTCGGCGGGGAGCTGTTTTTT
TRBJ1-2 TRBV29-1 few . 14 CSVGAGRGHYGYTF TGCAGCGTTGGGGCCGGCAGGGGACACTATGGCTACACCTTC
TRBJ2-1 TRBV4-2 few . 17 CASSRGAVAVSYNEQFF TGTGCCAGCAGCCGCGGAGCTGTAGCGGTTAGCTACAATGAGCAGTTCTTC
TRBJ1-6 TRBV6-6 . . 14 CASSYGPQQGPLHF TGTGCCAGCAGTTACGGGCCCCAACAGGGACCCCTCCACTTT
TRBJ2-1 TRBV28 . TRBD1 13 CASRRQGWNEQFF TGTGCCAGCAGGCGACAGGGCTGGAATGAGCAGTTCTTC
TRBJ2-3 TRBV7-2 . TRBD2 16 CASSLTSGGRTDTQYF TGTGCCAGCAGCTTGACTAGCGGGGGACGCACAGATACGCAGTATTTT
TRBJ1-1 TRBV7-9 . . 17 CASTSPAENPEDTEAFF TGTGCCAGCACCTCGCCCGCTGAGAACCCGGAGGACACTGAAGCTTTCTTT
TRBJ1-2 TRBV28 . TRBD1 14 CASSPGQGKYGYTF TGTGCCAGCAGTCCAGGACAGGGCAAGTATGGCTACACCTTC
TRBJ1-2 TRBV4-3 few . 15 CASSLKRESNYGYTF TGCGCCAGCAGCCTAAAAAGGGAGTCTAACTATGGCTACACCTTC
TRBJ2-6 TRBV11-2 . TRBD1 19 CASSHHLGTGVDGANVLTF TGTGCCAGCAGCCATCATTTAGGGACAGGGGTGGATGGGGCCAACGTCCTGACTTTC
TRBJ2-7 TRBV14 few . 13 CASSPYRDFEQYF TGTGCCAGCAGCCCGTATCGGGATTTTGAGCAGTACTTC
TRBJ1-5 TRBV7-9 few . 12 CASSFAGQPQHF TGTGCCAGCAGCTTTGCGGGTCAGCCCCAGCATTTT
TRBJ2-7 TRBV11-2 few TRBD1 13 CASGGQGLYEQYF TGTGCCAGCGGTGGACAGGGTTTGTACGAGCAGTACTTC
TRBJ2-2 TRBV7-2 . . 16 CASSFRRGPNTGELFF TGTGCCAGCAGCTTCAGGAGAGGGCCGAACACCGGGGAGCTGTTTTTT
TRBJ2-4 TRBV5-1 few . 15 CASSFFSTGQNIQYF TGCGCCAGCAGCTTTTTCTCGACAGGCCAAAACATTCAGTACTTC
TRBJ1-1 TRBV14 few . 13 CASSQVESTEAFF TGTGCCAGCAGCCAAGTTGAGTCCACTGAAGCTTTCTTT
TRBJ2-5 TRBV10-2 . . 13 CASSEASQETQYF TGCGCCAGCAGTGAGGCTAGTCAGGAGACCCAGTACTTC
TRBJ1-4 TRBV28 . TRBD1 14 CASRAGQMNEKLFF TGTGCCAGCAGGGCGGGACAGATGAATGAAAAACTGTTTTTT
TRBJ2-3 TRBV27 few TRBD2 14 CASRREGSTDTQYF TGTGCCAGCAGACGGGAGGGCAGCACAGATACGCAGTATTTT
TRBJ2-7 TRBV5-1 few . 14 CASSLEQPSYEQYF TGCGCCAGCAGCTTGGAACAGCCCTCCTACGAGCAGTACTTC
TRBJ2-1 TRBV15 few . 15 CATSRDPVSGNEQFF TGTGCCACCAGCAGAGACCCGGTATCGGGCAATGAGCAGTTCTTC
TRBJ1-1 TRBV2 . . 13 CASSDRPREEAFF TGTGCCAGCAGTGATCGGCCAAGGGAGGAAGCTTTCTTT
TRBJ1-1 TRBV15 . TRBD1 14 CATSRLTGGTEAFF TGTGCCACCAGCAGACTAACAGGGGGCACTGAAGCTTTCTTT
TRBJ2-1 TRBV13 . TRBD1 14 CASSPGTVFNEQFF TGTGCCAGCAGCCCGGGGACAGTGTTTAATGAGCAGTTCTTC